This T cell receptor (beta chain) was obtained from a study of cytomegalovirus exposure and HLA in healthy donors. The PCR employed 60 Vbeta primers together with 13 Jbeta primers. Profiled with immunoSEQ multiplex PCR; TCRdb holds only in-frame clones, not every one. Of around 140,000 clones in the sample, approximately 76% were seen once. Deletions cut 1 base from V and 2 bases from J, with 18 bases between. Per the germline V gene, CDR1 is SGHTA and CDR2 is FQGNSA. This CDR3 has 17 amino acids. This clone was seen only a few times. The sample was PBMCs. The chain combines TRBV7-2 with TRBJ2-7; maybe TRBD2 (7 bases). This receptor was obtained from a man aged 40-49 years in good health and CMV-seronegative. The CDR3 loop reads CASSLEGGLAAAYEQYF. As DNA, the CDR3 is TGTGCCAGCAGCTTAGAGGGGGGTCTAGCGGCTGCCTACGAGCAGTACTTC.